One and the same sample provided the 28 T cell receptor beta chains below, sequenced in a study of prognosis after radiotherapy for stage I lung cancer. The study amplified the TCR beta CDR3 region from genomic DNA. This amplification was carried out by two rounds of multiplex PCR. TRBV and TRBJ genes each had their own specific primers in first-round PCR. TCRdb reprocessed the multiplex PCR reads via MiXCR and lists one record per CDR3 protein. Of approximately 30,000 distinct CDR3 sequences listed, 31% were seen once; the top ten hold about 12%. Specimen: PBMCs, collected before or after stereotactic body radiation therapy (not recorded which). These receptors were collected from a donor aged 50 or older with non-small cell lung cancer.

The chain uses TRBV19 and TRBJ1-2; D ambiguous. V lost 7 bases to trimming and J lost 6 bases, with 15 bases between them. The CDR3 spans 13 residues. The germline gives CDR1 LNHDA, CDR2 SQIVND (reference sequence). This CDR3 is CASTPGQENGYTF. CDR3 coding DNA: TGTGCCAGTACACCCGGCCAGGAGAATGGCTACACCTTC.

This clonotype was recorded many times. DNA of the CDR3: TGTGCCAGCAGTGATGGGTCGGGGGCTTGGAATCAGCCCCAGCATTTT. It specifies CASSDGSGAWNQPQHF. The chain employs TRBV28 and TRBJ1-5, with D tentatively TRBD1 (6 bases). The CDR3 contains 16 residues. Germline V gene data show CDR1 as MDHEN and CDR2 as SYDVKM. V was trimmed by 5 bases and J by 4 bases, leaving 18 bases between them.

For this clonotype: A much larger clone lies one base from this, so it may be a read error. The genes are TRBV5-5 and TRBJ2-1, with D possibly matching TRBD2 (5 bases). The germline V gene has CDR1 SGHKS and CDR2 YYEKEE (reference sequence). The CDR3 runs to 13 residues. Here the CDR3 reads CDSSPATGNEQFF. The CDR3 nucleotides are TGTGACAGCAGCCCCGCGACGGGGAATGAGCAGTTCTTC.

This clonotype showed up many times. This chain uses TRBV19 with TRBJ2-3; no clear D. V lost 5 bases and J lost 5, with 14 bases in between. Germline CDR1 LNHDA, CDR2 SQIVND (reference sequence). The CDR3 contains 14 residues. CDR3 loop: CASSSGRLIDTQYF. Here the CDR3 DNA reads TGTGCCAGTAGTTCGGGCAGGTTGATAGATACGCAGTATTTT.

This clonotype was counted ten times or more. The gene calls are TRBV3-1 and TRBJ2-5; TRBD1 matches 10 bases. The CDR3 spans 15 residues. The V gene end was trimmed by 3 bases and the J gene end by 4 bases; junction bases not matched to a gene: 5. Germline loops: CDR1 LGHDT, CDR2 YNNKEL (reference sequence). The CDR3, as DNA: TGTGCCAGCAGCCATCCAGACAGGGGGCTAGAGACCCAGTACTTC. It specifies CASSHPDRGLETQYF.

Many counts were recorded for this clonotype. The chain recombines TRBV3-1 with TRBJ2-2; TRBD1 matches at 9 bases. V lost 4 bases and J lost 3; bases outside the gene matches: 6. The germline V gene encodes CDR1 LGHDT and CDR2 YNNKEL (reference sequence). CDR3 length: 16 amino acids. Here the CDR3 DNA reads TGTGCCAGCAGCCTTGGACAGGGGAGGGACACCGGGGAGCTGTTTTTT. It is translated as CASSLGQGRDTGELFF.

With respect to this clonotype: Germline is not matched at one junction end, which may reflect a read error. The chain has TRBV5-1 and TRBJ2-1, with 7 nucleotides matching TRBD2. The CDR3 contains 12 residues. CDR1 and CDR2 from the germline V gene are SGHRS and YFSETQ. CDR3 DNA sequence: TGCACCAGCAGTGGACTAGACGTTGAGCAGTTCTTC. Amino acid sequence: CTSSGLDVEQFF.

The table lists this clonotype with many counts. V is TRBV6-1 and J is TRBJ1-2; D gene unclear. CDR1 and CDR2 (germline): MNHNS, SASEGT. The CDR3 has 11 residues. Trimming removed 6 bases at V and 5 bases at J, with 7 bases between. CDR3 coding DNA: TGTGCCAGCAGACAGTCGTATGGCTACACCTTC. It codes for CASRQSYGYTF.

Judged by abundance, this clonotype is medium-sized (0.01 to 0.1%). The CDR3 loop reads CATNDSPSSYEQYF. Here the CDR3 DNA reads TGTGCCACCAATGACAGCCCAAGCTCCTACGAGCAGTACTTC. The V and J genes are TRBV15 and TRBJ2-7; tentative D call: TRBD1 (5 bases). The CDR3 sequence is 14 residues long. Germline CDR1 reads LNHNV; CDR2 reads YYDKDF (reference sequence). V shed 7 bases and J shed 0 bases, with 13 bases lying between them.

This clonotype was found many times. J is TRBJ2-2 and V is TRBV5-1; 8 positions agree with TRBD1. Per the germline V gene, CDR1 is SGHRS and CDR2 is YFSETQ. Trimming took 2 bases from V and 2 from J; bases not matched to a gene: 2. The CDR3 runs 15 residues. The CDR3 loop is CASSFGQGNTGELFF. In nucleotides, the CDR3 is TGCGCCAGCAGCTTTGGACAGGGAAACACCGGGGAGCTGTTTTTT.

This clonotype showed up many times. The V gene is TRBV11-2, the J gene TRBJ1-1; D uncertain. CDR1 SGHAT and CDR2 FQNNGV come from the germline V gene. With 5 bases removed from V and 2 bases from J, the gap between germline ends came to 12 bases. The CDR3 totals 14 residues. The chain's CDR3 is CASSPLVGNTEAFF. CDR3 bases: TGTGCCAGCAGCCCTCTTGTGGGTAACACTGAAGCTTTCTTT.

This clonotype was found many times. The chain recombines TRBV20-1 with TRBJ1-5; TRBD1 matches 7 bases. The CDR3 loop spans 15 amino acids. Unmatched junction bases numbered 5, after V lost 3 bases and J lost 0 bases. From germline, CDR1 is DFQATT and CDR2 SNEGSKA (reference sequence). The CDR3 nucleotides read TGCAGTGCTAGGGGGGGACAGAATAGCAATCAGCCCCAGCATTTT. It is translated as CSARGGQNSNQPQHF.

The genes are TRBV5-1 and TRBJ2-2, with a tentative D call TRBD1 (6 bases). Germline CDR1 is SGHRS and CDR2 is YFSETQ. Deletions cut 3 bases from V and 6 bases from J, with 12 bases between. CDR3 length equals 14 residues. The CDR3 protein is CASSYIQGAGELFF. The CDR3 DNA reads TGCGCCAGCAGCTATATACAGGGAGCCGGGGAGCTGTTTTTT. The whole variable domain, filled in from reference TRBV5-1 and TRBJ2-2, reads KAGVTQTPRYLIKTRGQQVTLSCSPISGHRSVSWYQQTPGQGLQFLFEYFSETQRNKGNFPGRFSGRQFSNSRSEMNVSTLELGDSALYLCASSYIQGAGELFFGEGSRLTVL.

The V gene is TRBV5-6, the J gene TRBJ2-1; TRBD2 aligns across 7 bases. The junction had 8 bases not matched to a gene; V was cut back by 4 bases and J by 4 bases. This CDR3 is 15 amino acids long. Germline V gene sequence: CDR1 SGHDT, CDR2 YYEEEE. DNA of the CDR3: TGTGCCAGCAGCCTGACGGGGGGAGATTACAATGAGCAGTTCTTC. Protein sequence: CASSLTGGDYNEQFF.

This clonotype was found many times. V is TRBV14 and J is TRBJ1-6; the D gene is possibly TRBD1 (6 bases). The CDR3 is 17 residues long. CDR1 and CDR2 from the germline V gene are SGHDN and FVKESK. The V end lost 3 bases, the J end lost 7 bases, and 19 bases lay between the germline ends. In DNA, the CDR3 is TGTGCCAGCAGCCAGGGAATCCGGGACATCCGAAATTCACCCCTCCACTTT. Translating it yields CASSQGIRDIRNSPLHF.

The sample holds many counts of this clonotype. This sequence joins TRBV5-4 and TRBJ2-2; 11 positions agree with TRBD2. Trimming cost V 5 bases and J 6 bases; bases outside gene matches: 6. Germline-derived CDR1 and CDR2 are SGHNT and YYREEE (reference sequence). This CDR3 has 15 amino acids. The CDR3: CASSFSGRAPGELFF. The CDR3 DNA follows: TGTGCCAGCAGTTTTAGCGGGAGGGCCCCCGGGGAGCTGTTTTTT.

There are many counts of this clonotype. The rearrangement uses TRBV30 and TRBJ2-5; perhaps TRBD1 as D (5 bases). Germline values: CDR1 GTSNPN, CDR2 SVGIG (reference sequence). Trimming removed 0 bases at V and 5 bases at J, with 13 bases between. This CDR3 contains 14 residues. DNA for the CDR3: TGTGCCTGGAGTGTGGGCAGGGCGCGGGAGACCCAGTACTTC. Translated, it gives CAWSVGRARETQYF.

Turning to this clonotype: A read error may be the cause here, since a much bigger clone is one base away. The chain combines TRBV29-1 with TRBJ1-2; 9 positions match TRBD1. The CDR3 length is 14 residues. Per the germline V gene, CDR1 is SQVTM and CDR2 is ANQGSEA. CDR3 coding DNA: TGCATCGTTGAACAGACAGGGGGTGCCGGAGGCTACACCTTC. This encodes CIVEQTGGAGGYTF.

This clonotype was recorded many times. The V and J genes are TRBV11-3 and TRBJ2-1; no firm D call. CDR3 length: 15 amino acids. The germline V and J ends were trimmed by 0 bases and 1 base, with 7 bases remaining between them. Germline V CDR1 and CDR2: SGHNT, YENEEA. This chain's CDR3 is CASSLDSLSYNEQFF. The CDR3 nucleotides read TGTGCCAGCAGCTTAGACAGCTTATCCTACAATGAGCAGTTCTTC.

This clonotype is medium-sized by share. DNA for the CDR3: TGTGCCAGCAGCACTAGCGGGGGCCCCTACAATGAGCAGTTCTTC. Encoded protein: CASSTSGGPYNEQFF. The rearrangement joins TRBV12-3 or TRBV12-4 to TRBJ2-1, with 11 bases matching TRBD2. V gave up 6 bases and J gave up 2 bases; unmatched junction bases: 3. The CDR3 runs to 15 residues.

The rearrangement uses TRBV27 and TRBJ1-5; tentative D call: TRBD1 (5 bases). The germline CDR1 and CDR2 sequences are MNHEY and SMNVEV (reference sequence). Between the trimmed V and J ends, which lost 3 bases and 15 bases, there was a span of 18 bases. The CDR3 extends over 13 amino acids. CDR3 nucleotides: TGTGCCAGCAGTTTCTCAGGTGTGGGGACCCCGCATTTT. Translated: CASSFSGVGTPHF.

There are many counts of this clonotype. The chain has TRBV4-2 and TRBJ2-5; unclear D gene. The V end was cut by 0 bases, the J end by 4 bases, with 12 bases between. Germline-derived CDR1 and CDR2 are LGHNA and YNFKEQ. CDR3 length equals 15 residues. The CDR3: CASSQDGTEAETQYF. CDR3 DNA: TGTGCCAGCAGCCAAGATGGCACAGAAGCAGAGACCCAGTACTTC.

As concerns this clonotype: Only one base separates this from a far larger clonotype, so it likely reflects a read error. The chain uses TRBV6-2 or TRBV6-3 and TRBJ2-1; 7 bases agree with TRBD2. Germline CDR1 is MNHEY and CDR2 is SVGEGT. The CDR3 runs 12 residues. The V and J ends lost 6 bases and 12 bases, in that order; junction bases with no gene match: 8. For the CDR3, the DNA is TGTGCCAGCAGAACGGGACTATCTGGGCAGTTCTTC. This codes for CASRTGLSGQFF.

This clonotype was counted at least ten times. The V and J genes are TRBV7-9 and TRBJ2-1; D is unresolved. V gave up 1 base and J gave up 7 bases, with 5 bases separating them. The CDR3 length is 12 residues. Germline V gene lookup returns CDR1 SEHNR and CDR2 FQNEAQ (reference sequence). Here the CDR3 reads CASSLGQNEQFF. CDR3 DNA sequence: TGTGCCAGCAGCTTAGGGCAGAATGAGCAGTTCTTC.

This clonotype has at least ten counts. The V and J genes are TRBV5-1 and TRBJ1-2; TRBD1 matches 7 bases. Germline-derived CDR1 and CDR2 are SGHRS and YFSETQ. The CDR3 runs to 14 residues. The junction had 14 bases not matched to a gene; V was cut back by 7 bases and J by 8 bases. The CDR3 is CASGDGQVVQGYTF. In DNA form, the CDR3 reads TGCGCCAGCGGAGATGGACAGGTCGTCCAGGGCTACACCTTC.

This clonotype has a count of ten or more. This CDR3 is CASSASPSGRGYTGYF. The DNA of the CDR3 is TGTGCCAGCAGTGCATCCCCTAGCGGGAGGGGCTATACGGGATATTTT. This chain joins TRBV2 and TRBJ2-3; 12 bases line up with TRBD2. V trimming: 4 bases; J trimming: 15 bases; junction bases outside the gene matches: 17. Germline V gives CDR1 SNHLY, CDR2 FYNNEI. The CDR3 is 16 residues long.

The J gene is TRBJ2-7, the V gene TRBV2, with TRBD2 as a possible D gene (5 bases). The DNA end is more similar to TRBJ2-1, so the J call may be wrong. Germline-derived CDR1 and CDR2 are SNHLY and FYNNEI. This CDR3 has 13 residues. The CDR3, as DNA: TGTGCCAGCAGTGAAGTTAATACTGGACTGCAGTTCTTC. Translating it yields CASSEVNTGLQFF.

This chain links TRBV20-1 with TRBJ2-7, with TRBD2 identical over 13 bases. CDR3 size: 15 residues. Germline V gene sequence: CDR1 DFQATT, CDR2 SNEGSKA (reference sequence). The trim removed 6 bases at V and 8 bases at J, leaving 13 bases unmatched. The CDR3 bases are TGCAGTGCAGTTTCCGGGACTAGCGGGGTTAGCCAGCAGTACTTC. This codes for CSAVSGTSGVSQQYF.